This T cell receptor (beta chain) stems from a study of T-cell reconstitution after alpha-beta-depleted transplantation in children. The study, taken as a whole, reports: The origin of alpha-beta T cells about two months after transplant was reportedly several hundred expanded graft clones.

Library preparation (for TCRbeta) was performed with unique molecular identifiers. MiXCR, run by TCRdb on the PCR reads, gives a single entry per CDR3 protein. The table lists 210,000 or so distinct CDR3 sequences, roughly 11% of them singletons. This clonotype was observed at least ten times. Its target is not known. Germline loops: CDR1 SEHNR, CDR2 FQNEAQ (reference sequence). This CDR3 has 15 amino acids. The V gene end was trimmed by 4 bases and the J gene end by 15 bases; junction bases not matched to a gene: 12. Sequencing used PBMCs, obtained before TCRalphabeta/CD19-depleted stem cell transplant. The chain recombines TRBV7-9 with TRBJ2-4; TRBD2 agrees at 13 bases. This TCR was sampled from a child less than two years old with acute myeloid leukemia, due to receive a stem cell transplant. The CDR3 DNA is TGTGCCAGCAGCTCGAGGACTAGCGGGAGTTTCGAACGGTACTTC. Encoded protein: CASSSRTSGSFERYF.